The sequence of this T cell receptor beta chain was determined in a study of T cells in Graves' hyperthyroidism and ophthalmopathy. Looking at the study overall: Peripheral blood was collected at initial diagnosis, before any treatment. General observations from the study: Most thyroid clonotypes expanded above 0.001 appeared in blood too. Median prediction lead before ophthalmopathy onset was 6.5 months with the model.

Notes on this clonotype: The antigen is not known.

There were TCR beta CDR3 regions amplified from RNA transcripts. The HTBI set primed first-round TCR CDR3 RT-PCR. Via MiXCR, TCRdb re-called the multiplex PCR reads, giving one row per CDR3 protein. The sample includes fewer than 350,000 distinct CDR3 sequences, 13% of them seen just once. The CDR3 extends over 16 amino acids. In germline, CDR1 is MDHEN, CDR2 SYDVKM. J was trimmed by 5 bases and V by 6 bases; bases with no gene match: 12. Sample collection date corresponds to first hyperthyroidism diagnosis, prior to any ophthalmopathy symptoms. The sample was blood. The clonotype was recovered from a woman in her 30s with Graves' hyperthyroidism that later progressed to Graves' ophthalmopathy. The chain couples TRBV28 to TRBJ2-5; 10 bases are shared with TRBD1. The CDR3 nucleotides read TGTGCCAGCAGCGCGCGGAGAGACAGGGGGCGGGAGACCCAGTACTTC. Its protein product is CASSARRDRGRETQYF.